One and the same sample provided the 9 T cell receptor beta chains below, sequenced in a study of identical twins. Via MiXCR, TCRdb re-called the 5' RACE reads, giving one row per CDR3 protein. The data hold about 720,000 distinct CDR3 sequences, with less than 10% observed a single time. These records were also assigned to another study, of yellow fever vaccine responses in identical twins.

Material: PBMCs. These receptors originate from a woman in her late teens or twenties in good health.

This clonotype has a handful of counts. This chain joins TRBV7-2 and TRBJ2-1, with D possibly matching TRBD2 (5 bases). The ends were cut back, 5 bases at V and 12 bases at J, with 17 bases in the middle. Germline values: CDR1 SGHTA, CDR2 FQGNSA. The CDR3 runs to 13 residues. The CDR3 DNA reads TGTGCCAGCAGCCCTTCGGCGGGCCCGGTGCAGTTCTTC. Translated: CASSPSAGPVQFF.

This clonotype was seen a few times. The CDR3 spells CASSLAQGGLYGYTF. CDR3 sequence (DNA): TGTGCCAGCAGCTTAGCCCAGGGGGGCCTCTATGGCTACACCTTC. The chain couples TRBV7-9 to TRBJ1-2, with 7 nucleotides matching TRBD1. Trimming took 0 bases from V and 4 from J; bases not matched to a gene: 5. The V gene's germline CDR1 is SEHNR and CDR2 FQNEAQ (reference sequence). The CDR3 loop spans 15 amino acids.

This clonotype was picked up one time. This may arise from a read error, as a much more abundant clone is one base away. The rearrangement links TRBV4-1 to TRBJ2-1, with no clear D. This CDR3 is built from 15 residues. Per germline, CDR1 MGHRA and CDR2 YSYEKL. CDR3 protein: CTSSQESLVDNEQFF. CDR3 bases: TGCACCAGCAGCCAAGAATCGCTAGTCGACAATGAGCAGTTCTTC.

Only a few counts were recorded for this clonotype. The CDR3 bases are TGCGCCAGCAGCTTGGCCGGGACAGCTACCGGGGAGCTGTTTTTT. Protein product: CASSLAGTATGELFF. The V and J genes are TRBV5-1 and TRBJ2-2; 7 bases are shared with TRBD1. The CDR3 covers 15 residues. Germline V lookup: CDR1 SGHRS, CDR2 YFSETQ. The J segment lost 5 bases and the V segment lost 0 bases, leaving 4 bases of the junction unmatched.

The sample holds a few counts of this clonotype. J is TRBJ2-7 and V is TRBV14; D is uncertain. CDR1 is SGHDN, CDR2 FVKESK, per germline. The CDR3 spans 14 residues. The V and J ends lost 0 bases and 3 bases respectively, with 9 bases between them. CDR3 coding DNA: TGTGCCAGCAGCCAAGATCTCATATTCTACGAGCAGTACTTC. Translation gives CASSQDLIFYEQYF. Complete variable domain (other parts from reference TRBV14 and TRBJ2-7): EAGVTQFPSHSVIEKGQTVTLRCDPISGHDNLYWYRRVMGKEIKFLLHFVKESKQDESGMPNNRFLAERTGGTYSTLKVQPAELEDSGVYFCASSQDLIFYEQYFGPGTRLTVT.

This clonotype was seen a handful of times. The chain carries TRBV7-9 and TRBJ2-7; no reliable D call. Germline V lookup: CDR1 SEHNR, CDR2 FQNEAQ (reference sequence). Trimming pared 4 bases from V and 3 bases from J, leaving 10 bases between. This CDR3 has 13 amino acids. CDR3 region: CASSSTAVYEQYF. The CDR3 DNA reads TGTGCCAGCAGCTCGACGGCGGTCTACGAGCAGTACTTC.

This clonotype showed up just a few times. The rearrangement links TRBV4-3 to TRBJ1-2; no clear D gene. The CDR3 has 15 amino acids. From germline, CDR1 is LGHNA and CDR2 YSLEER. The ends were cut back, 0 bases at V and 4 bases at J, with 12 bases in the middle. The chain's CDR3 is CASSQDRTVGYGYTF. The CDR3 DNA follows: TGCGCCAGCAGCCAAGATCGAACGGTTGGCTATGGCTACACCTTC.

This clonotype was seen repeatedly, ten times or more. This chain connects TRBV12-3 or TRBV12-4 to TRBJ2-1; D unresolved. This CDR3 contains 14 residues. V gave up 3 bases and J gave up 6 bases, with 12 bases separating them. The CDR3 region is CASSLVGSSNEQFF. DNA of the CDR3: TGTGCCAGCAGTTTGGTAGGCTCTAGCAATGAGCAGTTCTTC.

V gene TRBV3-1 combines with J gene TRBJ2-7; D might be TRBD2 (7 bases). V was cut by 3 bases and J by 1 base, with 13 bases left in between. The germline V gene has CDR1 LGHDT and CDR2 YNNKEL (reference sequence). The CDR3 loop spans 15 amino acids. CDR3: CASSHGGGLSYEQYF. In nucleotides, the CDR3 is TGTGCCAGCAGCCACGGCGGGGGCCTGTCCTACGAGCAGTACTTC.